This T cell receptor (beta chain) was profiled in a study of early T cells in non-severe SARS-CoV-2 infection. CDR3 size: 15 residues. CDR1 SNHLY and CDR2 FYNNEI come from the germline V gene. Trimming left V 8 bases short and J 1 base short, with 14 bases between. This clonotype has a handful of counts. Each CDR3 protein gets one entry after TCRdb re-called the 5' RACE reads with MiXCR. Here the sample spans 55,000 to 75,000 distinct CDR3 sequences, about 11% being singletons. V gene TRBV2 combines with J gene TRBJ2-2, with unresolved D. This clonotype was sampled from an adult who was a healthcare worker with PCR-confirmed SARS-CoV-2 infection or an uninfected control (not recorded which). Material: whole blood. The CDR3 sequence is CASASISGNTGELFF. The DNA for the CDR3 is TGTGCCAGCGCCTCCATCTCGGGGAACACCGGGGAGCTGTTTTTT.